Given below is one T cell receptor beta chain in context. The data were taken from a study of cytomegalovirus exposure and HLA in healthy donors. V was cut by 4 bases and J by 1 base, with 14 bases left in between. The germline gives CDR1 MDHEN, CDR2 SYDVKM. This CDR3 has 16 amino acids. Both 60 Vbeta primers and 13 Jbeta primers went into the PCR. TCRdb keeps only in-frame clones here, not all; method: immunoSEQ multiplex PCR. The table includes 130,000 or so clones, about 70% detected once. Specimen: PBMCs. This sequence was found in a male donor in good health and CMV-seronegative. The chain couples TRBV28 to TRBJ2-1, with D perhaps TRBD2 (5 bases). The CDR3 bases are TGTGCCAGCAGTTCCGGGGTCCTAGGGTCCTACAATGAGCAGTTCTTC. It translates to CASSSGVLGSYNEQFF.